This T cell receptor beta chain is from a study of blood T cells in healthy people across ages. V lost 7 bases and J lost 7; bases outside the gene matches: 7. This CDR3 comprises 14 residues. Primed by a sample-barcoded 5' primer and a J-beta primer mix, a second PCR proceeded for roughly 7 to 11 cycles. Each CDR3 protein is one row after TCRdb ran MiXCR on the 5' RACE reads. The repertoire holds roughly 1.9 million distinct CDR3 sequences, with about two fifths as singletons. The chain is built from TRBV12-3 or TRBV12-4 and TRBJ1-2; TRBD1 aligns across 12 bases. The sequenced sample consisted of blood. The sequence was collected from a human donor in good health. In DNA, the CDR3 is TGTGCCAGCAACCGGGGACAGGGGGCGCGTGGCTACACCTTC. This gives the protein CASNRGQGARGYTF.